The 10 T cell receptor beta chains below were found in one sample sequenced in a study of tumor-infiltrating lymphocytes in primary liver carcinoma. The investigators made TCR beta cDNA from approximately 0.5 ug total RNA, using a constant-region primer. Amplification in three nested multiplex PCR rounds with slightly modified ARM-PCR gave rise to TCR beta libraries. TRBV1-TRBV30 forward primers paired with a C-beta reverse primer were used in the first two PCR rounds, which ran approximately 10 cycles each. TCRdb used MiXCR to reprocess the multiplex PCR reads, holding one entry per CDR3 protein. Of some 100,000 distinct CDR3 sequences in the sample, around 73% are singletons; the top ten hold roughly 12%. Extraction of RNA together with DNA used about 17-30 mg of unsorted bulk tissue. The sample was liver tumor tissue from sampling region 2. Subset reported: tumor region T2, inferior pole. The source is a woman in her sixties or seventies with primary liver carcinoma and hepatitis B virus infection.

For this clonotype: Relative to the germline gene, one junction end is altered; a read error may explain this. The J gene is TRBJ2-2, the V gene TRBV12-3 or TRBV12-4; perhaps TRBD2 as D (5 bases). The CDR3 consists of 16 residues. The CDR3 DNA sequence: TGTGCTAGCATTCCTTCTAGCCCTCGTTACACCGGGGAGCTGTTTTTT. Residues: CASIPSSPRYTGELFF.

This clonotype was observed a handful of times. This may be a read error: a much more frequent sequence differs by one nucleotide. The gene calls are TRBV28 and TRBJ2-7, with D unresolved. CDR3 length: 13 residues. Germline CDR1 is MDHEN and CDR2 is SYDVKM. CDR3 amino acids: CDSTPMVVYEQYF. The CDR3, as DNA: TGTGACAGCACCCCCATGGTAGTCTACGAGCAGTACTTC. The variable domain in full, completed from reference TRBV28 and TRBJ2-7, reads DVKVTQSSRYLVKRTGEKVFLECVQDMDHENMFWYRQDPGLGLRLIYFSYDVKMKEKGDIPEGYSVSREKKERFSLILESASTNQTSMYLCDSTPMVVYEQYFGPGTRLTVT.

The chain recombines TRBV7-9 with TRBJ1-2; possibly TRBD1 for D (5 bases). This CDR3 has 14 amino acids. CDR1 is SEHNR, CDR2 FQNEAQ, per germline (reference sequence). The V end lost 5 bases, the J end lost 6 bases, and 16 bases lay between the germline ends. CDR3 in DNA: TGTGCCAGCAGCATCCGGCACAAGGGGAATGGCTACACCTTC. Translation: CASSIRHKGNGYTF. Based on the CDR3 plus reference TRBV7-9 and TRBJ1-2, the full variable domain is DTGVSQNPRHKITKRGQNVTFRCDPISEHNRLYWYRQTLGQGPEFLTYFQNEAQLEKSRLLSDRFSAERPKGSFSTLEIQRTEQGDSAMYLCASSIRHKGNGYTFGSGTRLTVV.

On this clonotype itself: This likely comes from a read error, as the CDR3 has no conserved phenylalanine or tryptophan at its end. V usage is TRBV10-3 and J usage is TRBJ2-2; TRBD1 or TRBD2 may be the D gene (6 bases each). The germline V gene encodes CDR1 ENHRY and CDR2 SYGVKD. The CDR3 is 15 residues long. CDR3 region: CAISGRTVGTGELFL. The DNA of the CDR3 is TGCGCCATCAGTGGGAGGACAGTTGGCACCGGGGAGCTGTTTCTT.

This clonotype was seen a few times. J is TRBJ2-3 and V is TRBV25-1, with D perhaps assigned TRBD1 or TRBD2 (6 bases each). CDR1 is MGHDK and CDR2 is SYGVNS in the germline V gene. CDR3 length: 15 residues. V lost 7 bases and J 3 bases, leaving 17 bases between the germline ends. CDR3 nucleotides: TGTGCCAGCACAGACGTCGGGGGCCGGACAGATACGCAGTATTTT. It codes for CASTDVGGRTDTQYF.

This clonotype was seen ten or more times. The chain uses TRBV29-1 and TRBJ1-2; D gene uncertain. Germline CDR1 SQVTM, CDR2 ANQGSEA. This CDR3 comprises 11 residues. Trimming left V 2 bases short and J 2 bases short, with 3 bases between. The CDR3 spells CSVEQNYGYTF. CDR3 coding DNA: TGCAGCGTTGAACAGAACTATGGCTACACCTTC.

Remarks on this clonotype: The conserved phenylalanine or tryptophan is not found at the CDR3 terminus, so this likely reflects a read error. The chain recombines TRBV11-3 with TRBJ2-3, with TRBD2 matching over 8 bases. Per the germline V gene, CDR1 is SGHNT and CDR2 is YENEEA. CDR3 size: 14 residues. The CDR3, as DNA: TGTGCCGGCAGCTTCAGGACTAGCACAGATATGCAGTATATT. Protein: CAGSFRTSTDMQYI.

The chain joins TRBV5-1 to TRBJ2-3, with D maybe TRBD2 (6 bases). Trimming shortened V by 7 bases and J by 0 bases, and 15 bases separated the two germline ends. Per germline, CDR1 SGHRS and CDR2 YFSETQ. The CDR3 totals 15 residues. The DNA of the CDR3 is TGCGCCAGCGGCGGGGCGGGATTAAGCACAGATACGCAGTATTTT. This encodes CASGGAGLSTDTQYF.

The chain joins TRBV4-2 to TRBJ2-7, with a possible D match to TRBD2 (5 bases). This CDR3 is built from 15 residues. CDR1 and CDR2 from the germline V gene are LGHNA and YNFKEQ. Trimming shortened V by 0 bases and J by 3 bases, and 12 bases separated the two germline ends. The CDR3 region is CASSQDASRSYEQYF. CDR3 DNA sequence: TGTGCCAGCAGCCAAGATGCTAGCCGTAGCTACGAGCAGTACTTC.

This clonotype is classed as medium-sized. V usage is TRBV11-2 and J usage is TRBJ2-7; D gene ambiguous. V lost 5 bases to trimming and J lost 6 bases, with 17 bases between them. Germline V lookup: CDR1 SGHAT, CDR2 FQNNGV. The CDR3 has 14 residues. CDR3 DNA sequence: TGTGCCAGCAGCCCCGGTCCTTATGTACCCGAGCAGTACTTC. Amino acid sequence: CASSPGPYVPEQYF.